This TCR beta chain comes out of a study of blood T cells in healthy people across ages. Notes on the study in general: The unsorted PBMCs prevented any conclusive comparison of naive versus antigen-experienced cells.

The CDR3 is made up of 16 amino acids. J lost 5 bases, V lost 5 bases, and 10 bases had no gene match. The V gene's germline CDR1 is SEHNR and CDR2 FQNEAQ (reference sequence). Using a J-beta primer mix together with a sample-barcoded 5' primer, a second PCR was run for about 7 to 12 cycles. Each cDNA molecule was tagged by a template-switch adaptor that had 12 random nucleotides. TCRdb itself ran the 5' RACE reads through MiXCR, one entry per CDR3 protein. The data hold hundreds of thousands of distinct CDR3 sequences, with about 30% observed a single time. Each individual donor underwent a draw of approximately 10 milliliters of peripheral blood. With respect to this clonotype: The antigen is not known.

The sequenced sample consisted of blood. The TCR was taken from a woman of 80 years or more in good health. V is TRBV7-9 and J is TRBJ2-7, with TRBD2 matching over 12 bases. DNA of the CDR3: TGTGCCAGCAGCCCCACGACTAGCGGGAGTTTCCACGAGCAGTACTTC. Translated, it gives CASSPTTSGSFHEQYF. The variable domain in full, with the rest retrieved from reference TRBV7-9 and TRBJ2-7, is DTGVSQNPRHKITKRGQNVTFRCDPISEHNRLYWYRQTLGQGPEFLTYFQNEAQLEKSRLLSDRFSAERPKGSFSTLEIQRTEQGDSAMYLCASSPTTSGSFHEQYFGPGTRLTVT.